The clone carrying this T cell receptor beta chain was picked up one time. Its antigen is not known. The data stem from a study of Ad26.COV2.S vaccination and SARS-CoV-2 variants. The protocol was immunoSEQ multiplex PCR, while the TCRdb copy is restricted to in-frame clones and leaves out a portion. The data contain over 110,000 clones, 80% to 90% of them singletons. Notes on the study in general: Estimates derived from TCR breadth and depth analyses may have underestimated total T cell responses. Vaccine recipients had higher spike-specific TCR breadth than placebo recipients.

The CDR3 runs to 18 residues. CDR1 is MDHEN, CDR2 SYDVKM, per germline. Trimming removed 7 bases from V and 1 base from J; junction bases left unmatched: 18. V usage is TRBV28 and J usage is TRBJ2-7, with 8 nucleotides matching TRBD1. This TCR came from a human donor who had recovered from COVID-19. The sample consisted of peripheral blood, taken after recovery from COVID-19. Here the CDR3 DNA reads TGTGCCAGCACCCGGTTCCTACCCCGGACAGGGTTTTCCTACGAGCAGTACTTC. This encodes CASTRFLPRTGFSYEQYF.